This T cell receptor (beta chain) came from a study of post-analysis software for immune sequencing data. Notes on this clonotype: Its antigen remains unknown. A read error may account for a junction end that differs from germline.

CDR1 is SEHNR and CDR2 is FQNEAQ in the germline V gene (reference sequence). The length of the CDR3 is 13 residues. Whole-study results and caveats: Five or six TRBV segments, TRBV5-6, TRBV5-1 and TRBV20-1 among them, were found more frequent in patients than controls.

Unique-molecular-identifier-tagged TCR beta cDNA libraries were used. TCRdb fed the PCR reads into MiXCR, producing one record per CDR3 protein. This repertoire shows about 150,000 distinct CDR3 sequences, about 29% found once; its top ten account for about 1.6%. The material sequenced was blood. The clonotype originates from a girl between 10 and 17 years old with multiple sclerosis. This rearrangement joins TRBV7-9 to TRBJ1-2; a possible D gene is TRBD1 (6 bases). CDR3: CAGRGRTDYGYTF. The DNA of the CDR3 is TGTGCCGGCAGGGGACGGACCGACTATGGCTACACCTTC.